The 13 T cell receptor beta chains presented below share a single source sample, sequenced in a study of cytomegalovirus exposure and HLA in healthy donors. With 60 Vbeta and 13 Jbeta primers, the PCR was carried out. The assay was immunoSEQ multiplex PCR, and TCRdb's table has in-frame clones only and misses some. The sample lists about 70,000 clones; 74% were seen once. The material sequenced was PBMCs. All receptors come from a human donor in good health.

V gene TRBV27 combines with J gene TRBJ1-1, with 10 bases aligning to TRBD1. This CDR3 is built from 15 residues. The germline CDR1 and CDR2 sequences are MNHEY and SMNVEV (reference sequence). V gave up 4 bases and J gave up 1 base; unmatched junction bases: 3. The CDR3, as DNA: TGTGCCAGCAGTTCTTGGACAGGGGGGAACACTGAAGCTTTCTTT. This translates into CASSSWTGGNTEAFF.

The J gene is TRBJ2-5, the V gene TRBV14; D remains ambiguous. The germline V gene encodes CDR1 SGHDN and CDR2 FVKESK. Trimming removed 5 bases from V and 2 bases from J, with 6 bases in between. The CDR3 totals 12 residues. The CDR3 DNA follows: TGTGCCAGCAGCGCCAGACAAGAGACCCAGTACTTC. As protein: CASSARQETQYF.

V and J are TRBV29-1 and TRBJ2-1, with D tentatively TRBD2 (5 bases). V lost 5 bases to trimming and J lost 10 bases, with 9 bases between them. The CDR3 length is 10 residues. Germline V gene data show CDR1 as SQVTM and CDR2 as ANQGSEA. For the CDR3, the DNA is TGCAGCGTTCGGGGTATGGAGCAGTTCTTC. Translated: CSVRGMEQFF.

The rearrangement joins TRBV5-1 to TRBJ2-1; TRBD1 agrees at 10 bases. The trim removed 4 bases at V and 3 bases at J, leaving 4 bases unmatched. CDR1 is SGHRS, CDR2 YFSETQ, per germline. CDR3 length equals 15 residues. This CDR3 reads CASSLGQGDYNEQFF. In DNA form, the CDR3 reads TGCGCCAGCAGCCTCGGACAGGGGGACTACAATGAGCAGTTCTTC.

The chain employs TRBV6-5 and TRBJ1-4, with D hard to call. CDR3 length: 13 amino acids. CDR1 is MNHEY, CDR2 SVGAGI, per germline. The V and J ends lost 2 bases and 6 bases respectively, with 7 bases between them. The CDR3 sequence: CASSYGRYEKLFF. In DNA, the CDR3 is TGTGCCAGCAGTTACGGCAGATATGAAAAACTGTTTTTT.

The chain is built from TRBV10-1 and TRBJ2-1, with TRBD2 identical over 12 bases. The CDR3 is 16 residues long. The ends lost 6 bases at V and 7 bases at J; junction bases unmatched: 10. Germline V CDR1 and CDR2: WNHNN, SYGVQD (reference sequence). The CDR3 nucleotides read TGCGCCAGCAGCTCGAGAACTAGCGGGAGGAGGAATGAGCAGTTCTTC. Its protein product is CASSSRTSGRRNEQFF.

This CDR3 reads CASSLNPGAYQETQYF. CDR3 DNA: TGTGCCAGCAGCTTAAATCCGGGAGCTTACCAAGAGACCCAGTACTTC. V and J are TRBV7-2 and TRBJ2-5, with D perhaps matching TRBD2 (6 bases). The V end lost 2 bases, the J end lost 0 bases, and 13 bases lay between the germline ends. CDR1 is SGHTA and CDR2 is FQGNSA in the germline V gene. This CDR3 spans 16 amino acids.

V and J are TRBV5-4 and TRBJ2-1; D is ambiguous. Per germline, CDR1 SGHNT and CDR2 YYREEE (reference sequence). V shed 0 bases and J shed 8 bases, with 9 bases lying between them. CDR3 length: 13 amino acids. CDR3 amino acids: CASSLEPQDEQFF. The CDR3 DNA sequence: TGTGCCAGCAGCTTGGAACCTCAGGATGAGCAGTTCTTC.

V gene TRBV15 combines with J gene TRBJ2-5, with 9 positions matching TRBD1. Near its end, the DNA agrees better with TRBJ2-7, so the J call may be wrong. Germline V CDR1 and CDR2: LNHNV, YYDKDF (reference sequence). The CDR3 is 18 amino acids. CDR3 loop: CATSYRGSRTGATYEQYF. As DNA, the CDR3 is TGTGCCACCAGCTACCGGGGATCCCGGACAGGGGCGACCTACGAGCAGTACTTC.

This clone was recorded a few times. The rearrangement uses TRBV7-2 and TRBJ1-2, with D possibly matching TRBD1 (5 bases). V was pared by 2 bases and J by 2 bases, with 9 bases between. In germline, CDR1 is SGHTA, CDR2 FQGNSA. The CDR3 covers 14 residues. This CDR3 is CASSLLGANYGYTF. In DNA, the CDR3 is TGTGCCAGCAGCTTATTAGGGGCGAACTATGGCTACACCTTC.

V is TRBV5-1 and J is TRBJ2-7; 7 bases are a match to TRBD2. The CDR3 extends over 16 amino acids. Per the germline V gene, CDR1 is SGHRS and CDR2 is YFSETQ. V gave up 0 bases and J gave up 0 bases; unmatched junction bases: 6. This chain's CDR3 is CASSLVSSGPSYEQYF. CDR3 sequence (DNA): TGCGCCAGCAGCTTGGTCTCTAGCGGACCCTCCTACGAGCAGTACTTC.

The chain combines TRBV27 with TRBJ2-1; D gene unclear. This CDR3 comprises 15 residues. Trimming took off 5 bases at V and 6 bases at J, with 17 bases between the two ends. CDR1 and CDR2 (germline): MNHEY, SMNVEV (reference sequence). CDR3 nucleotide sequence: TGTGCCAGCAGTCCCGGGTCACCAATGGGCAATGAGCAGTTCTTC. It specifies CASSPGSPMGNEQFF.

The chain carries TRBV4-1 and TRBJ2-3, with a tentative D call TRBD2 (5 bases). The CDR3 length is 14 residues. Germline V gene sequence: CDR1 MGHRA, CDR2 YSYEKL. The V end lost 4 bases, the J end lost 7 bases, and 15 bases lay between the germline ends. The CDR3 region is CASSPGGWKNTQYF. In DNA, the CDR3 is TGCGCCAGCAGCCCGGGCGGGTGGAAGAATACGCAGTATTTT.